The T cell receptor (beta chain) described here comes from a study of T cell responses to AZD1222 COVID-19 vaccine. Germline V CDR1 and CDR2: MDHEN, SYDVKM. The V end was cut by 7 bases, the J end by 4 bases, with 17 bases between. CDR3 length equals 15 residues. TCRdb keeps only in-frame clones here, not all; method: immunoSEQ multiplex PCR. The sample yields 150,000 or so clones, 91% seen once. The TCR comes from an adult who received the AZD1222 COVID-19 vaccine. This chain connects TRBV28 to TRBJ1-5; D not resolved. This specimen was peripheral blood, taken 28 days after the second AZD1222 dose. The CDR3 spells CASTRMPVTNQPQHF. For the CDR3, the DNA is TGTGCCAGCACCAGGATGCCAGTTACTAATCAGCCCCAGCATTTT.